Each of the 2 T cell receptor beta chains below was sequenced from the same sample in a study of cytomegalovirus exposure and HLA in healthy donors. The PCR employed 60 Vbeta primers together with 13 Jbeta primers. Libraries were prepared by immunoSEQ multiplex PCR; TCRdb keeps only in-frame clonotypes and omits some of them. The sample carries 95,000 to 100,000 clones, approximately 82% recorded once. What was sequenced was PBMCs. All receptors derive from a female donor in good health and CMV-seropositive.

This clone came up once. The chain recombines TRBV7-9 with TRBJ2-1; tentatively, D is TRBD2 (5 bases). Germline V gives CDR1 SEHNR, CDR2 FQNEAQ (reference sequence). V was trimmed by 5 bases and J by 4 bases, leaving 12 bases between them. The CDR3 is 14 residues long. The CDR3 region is CASSVQRTYNEQFF. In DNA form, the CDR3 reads TGTGCCAGCAGCGTTCAACGGACTTACAATGAGCAGTTCTTC.

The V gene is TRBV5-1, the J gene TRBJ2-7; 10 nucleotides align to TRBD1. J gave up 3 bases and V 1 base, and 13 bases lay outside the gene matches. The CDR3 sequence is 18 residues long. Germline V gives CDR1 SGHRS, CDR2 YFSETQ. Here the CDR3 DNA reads TGCGCCAGCAGCTTGTTAGGTTTCTTGGGGGACAGGGGCTACGAGCAGTACTTC. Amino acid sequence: CASSLLGFLGDRGYEQYF. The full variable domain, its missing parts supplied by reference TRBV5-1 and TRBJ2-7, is KAGVTQTPRYLIKTRGQQVTLSCSPISGHRSVSWYQQTPGQGLQFLFEYFSETQRNKGNFPGRFSGRQFSNSRSEMNVSTLELGDSALYLCASSLLGFLGDRGYEQYFGPGTRLTVT.